These 26 T cell receptor beta chains were sequenced from one sample in a study of T cell responses to AZD1222 COVID-19 vaccine. Repertoires were generated with immunoSEQ multiplex PCR, while TCRdb's copy carries only in-frame clones and drops some. Among some 170,000 clones listed, around 94% were seen once. The sample here was peripheral blood, taken on day 0 of AZD1222 vaccination. The source of these receptors is an adult in good health.

V gene TRBV19 combines with J gene TRBJ2-1; tentatively, D is TRBD2 (6 bases). V shed 6 bases and J shed 10 bases, with 16 bases lying between them. The CDR3 totals 13 residues. Per the germline V gene, CDR1 is LNHDA and CDR2 is SQIVND (reference sequence). The CDR3 region has the DNA TGTGCCAGTAGCATGTCCCGGGGAGGCGAGCAGTTCTTC. Its protein is CASSMSRGGEQFF.

V and J are TRBV5-1 and TRBJ1-3; TRBD1 might be the D (5 bases). V was shortened by 0 bases and J by 3 bases, with 10 bases between the two germline ends. Germline V lookup: CDR1 SGHRS, CDR2 YFSETQ. The length of the CDR3 is 15 residues. CDR3 DNA: TGCGCCAGCAGCTTGGAGGCAGGGATTGGAAACACCATATATTTT. It translates to CASSLEAGIGNTIYF.

The rearrangement joins TRBV27 to TRBJ1-4, with D tentatively TRBD1 (6 bases). Germline V gene lookup returns CDR1 MNHEY and CDR2 SMNVEV (reference sequence). The CDR3 runs to 17 residues. Deletions cut 2 bases from V and 4 bases from J, with 17 bases between. In DNA form, the CDR3 reads TGTGCCAGCAGTTTAGATTCCGTCGACAGGCTTAATGAAAAACTGTTTTTT. This encodes CASSLDSVDRLNEKLFF.

This clone was picked up a small number of times. The chain couples TRBV2 to TRBJ1-5, with unresolved D. V was shortened by 4 bases and J by 6 bases, with 16 bases between the two germline ends. The CDR3 is made up of 15 amino acids. Germline lookup yields CDR1 SNHLY and CDR2 FYNNEI. This CDR3 is CASSAPGGQGQPQHF. The CDR3 nucleotides are TGTGCCAGCAGTGCCCCCGGTGGGCAAGGTCAGCCCCAGCATTTT. Using reference TRBV2 and TRBJ1-5 for the parts outside the CDR3, the full variable domain is EPEVTQTPSHQVTQMGQEVILRCVPISNHLYFYWYRQILGQKVEFLVSFYNNEISEKSEIFDDQFSVERPDGSNFTLKIRSTKLEDSAMYFCASSAPGGQGQPQHFGDGTRLSIL.

V and J are TRBV6-5 and TRBJ2-1; D may be TRBD1 or TRBD2 (6 bases each). CDR1 is MNHEY, CDR2 SVGAGI, per germline. Trimming shortened V by 7 bases and J by 4 bases, and 17 bases separated the two germline ends. This CDR3 is built from 15 residues. This chain's CDR3 is CASTIGGGGYNEQFF. The DNA for the CDR3 is TGTGCCAGCACCATCGGAGGGGGTGGGTACAATGAGCAGTTCTTC.

The chain has TRBV5-1 and TRBJ1-1; no firm D call. The CDR3 runs 15 residues. The germline V and J ends were trimmed by 4 bases and 3 bases, with 16 bases remaining between them. The germline CDR1 and CDR2 sequences are SGHRS and YFSETQ. CDR3 protein: CASSVVAGVDTEAFF. The CDR3 region has the DNA TGCGCCAGCAGCGTCGTGGCCGGGGTCGACACTGAAGCTTTCTTT. Using reference TRBV5-1 and TRBJ1-1 for the parts outside the CDR3, the full variable domain is KAGVTQTPRYLIKTRGQQVTLSCSPISGHRSVSWYQQTPGQGLQFLFEYFSETQRNKGNFPGRFSGRQFSNSRSEMNVSTLELGDSALYLCASSVVAGVDTEAFFGQGTRLTVV.

Concerning this clone itself: Other DNA sequences in this sample translate to the same CDR3. The V and J genes are TRBV10-2 and TRBJ2-7; D is ambiguous. Germline assignment: CDR1 WSHSY and CDR2 SAAADI. The CDR3 extends over 11 amino acids. V gave up 2 bases and J gave up 4 bases, with 3 bases separating them. CDR3 in amino acids: CASSEGYEQYF. The CDR3 nucleotides are TGCGCCAGCAGTGAGGGGTACGAGCAGTACTTC.

The CDR3 spells CASSPPTNTEAFF. The CDR3 DNA sequence: TGTGCCAGCTCACCACCTACTAACACTGAAGCTTTCTTT. This chain links TRBV18 with TRBJ1-1, with D unresolved. The CDR3 covers 13 residues. V lost 0 bases to trimming and J lost 2 bases, with 4 bases between them. Germline CDR1 and CDR2: KGHSH and LQKENI.

The chain is built from TRBV27 and TRBJ1-4; D ambiguous. The CDR3 has 15 residues. The germline gives CDR1 MNHEY, CDR2 SMNVEV (reference sequence). The ends were cut back, 5 bases at V and 8 bases at J, with 18 bases in the middle. The CDR3 protein is CASSRAAIRGEKLFF. The CDR3 DNA follows: TGTGCCAGCAGTCGTGCCGCCATACGTGGGGAAAAACTGTTTTTT.

This clone was seen once. This chain uses TRBV3-1 (or the pseudogene TRBV3-2) with TRBJ1-1; D is possibly TRBD1 (5 bases). Germline V gene sequence: CDR1 LGHDT, CDR2 YNNKEL (reference sequence). This CDR3 has 14 amino acids. Trimming took off 4 bases at V and 8 bases at J, with 17 bases between the two ends. CDR3 nucleotides: TGTGCCAGCAGCCCACCCCGGGCGGGGCTAGAAGCTTTCTTT. It codes for CASSPPRAGLEAFF.

This chain links TRBV19 with TRBJ2-3; D gene unclear. Germline CDR1 reads LNHDA; CDR2 reads SQIVND (reference sequence). Trimming cost V 5 bases and J 2 bases, with 14 bases left between them. CDR3 length equals 15 residues. The CDR3 loop is CASSLHYTLTDTQYF. The DNA for the CDR3 is TGTGCCAGTAGTCTCCACTATACCCTCACAGATACGCAGTATTTT. Full variable domain (remainder filled in from reference TRBV19 and TRBJ2-3): DGGITQSPKYLFRKEGQNVTLSCEQNLNHDAMYWYRQDPGQGLRLIYYSQIVNDFQKGDIAEGYSVSREKKESFPLTVTSAQKNPTAFYLCASSLHYTLTDTQYFGPGTRLTVL.

The sample holds a few counts of this clone. This chain uses TRBV7-9 with TRBJ1-1; D is ambiguous. Germline values: CDR1 SEHNR, CDR2 FQNEAQ (reference sequence). The CDR3 totals 14 residues. V gave up 5 bases and J gave up 4 bases, with 14 bases separating them. As DNA, the CDR3 is TGTGCCAGCAGCCCCTTGGCAGTGCGCACTGAAGCTTTCTTT. Translation gives CASSPLAVRTEAFF.

The V call is TRBV10-3, the J call TRBJ2-1, with 10 bases lining up with TRBD2. CDR3 length equals 15 residues. Germline CDR1 reads ENHRY; CDR2 reads SYGVKD. The V gene end was trimmed by 5 bases and the J gene end by 3 bases; junction bases not matched to a gene: 4. The chain's CDR3 is CAISSTSGNYNEQFF. CDR3 bases: TGTGCCATCAGTTCCACTAGCGGGAACTACAATGAGCAGTTCTTC.

The chain links TRBV27 to TRBJ1-1; a weak D match, TRBD1 (5 bases). Germline CDR1 and CDR2: MNHEY and SMNVEV (reference sequence). V lost 6 bases and J lost 6, with 14 bases in between. The CDR3 is made up of 13 amino acids. The CDR3 region is CASRPYSRAEAFF. For the CDR3, the DNA is TGTGCCAGCAGGCCCTACTCCAGGGCTGAAGCTTTCTTT.

The gene calls are TRBV5-1 and TRBJ2-7; 9 bases map to TRBD2. CDR3 length: 16 amino acids. From germline, CDR1 is SGHRS and CDR2 YFSETQ. V lost 3 bases and J lost 0; bases outside the gene matches: 7. DNA for the CDR3: TGCGCCAGCAGCTGGAGCCTAGCGGGACCCTCCTACGAGCAGTACTTC. Protein sequence: CASSWSLAGPSYEQYF.

The DNA for the CDR3 is TGTGCCATCCCGTGGGGGTCGTTGGACACTGAAGCTTTCTTT. This codes for CAIPWGSLDTEAFF. The rearrangement links TRBV19 to TRBJ1-1; D is possibly TRBD1 (5 bases). CDR3 length: 14 residues. The V end lost 10 bases, the J end lost 3 bases, and 18 bases lay between the germline ends. Germline assignment: CDR1 LNHDA and CDR2 SQIVND (reference sequence).

This clone was counted a few times. This chain connects TRBV29-1 to TRBJ1-2, with a weak D call TRBD1 (5 bases). The CDR3 totals 12 residues. Trimming pared 3 bases from V and 3 bases from J, leaving 8 bases between. The V gene's germline CDR1 is SQVTM and CDR2 ANQGSEA. CDR3: CSVDRDYYGYTF. The DNA of the CDR3 is TGCAGCGTTGACCGGGACTACTATGGCTACACCTTC.

This sequence joins TRBV7-9 and TRBJ2-1, with TRBD1 matching over 12 bases. Germline V gene data show CDR1 as SEHNR and CDR2 as FQNEAQ (reference sequence). Germline trimming cut 5 bases from V and 8 bases from J; bases unmatched to any gene: 7. The CDR3 loop spans 15 amino acids. This CDR3 reads CASSPGQGAGHEQFF. Here the CDR3 DNA reads TGTGCCAGCAGCCCGGGACAGGGGGCGGGCCATGAGCAGTTCTTC.

The chain carries TRBV3-1 (or the pseudogene TRBV3-2) and TRBJ2-3, with a tentative D call TRBD1 (6 bases). This CDR3 region has 14 residues. V shed 2 bases and J shed 7 bases, with 13 bases lying between them. The germline V gene encodes CDR1 LGHDT and CDR2 YNNKEL (reference sequence). The CDR3 loop is CASSQLGGGNTQYF. DNA of the CDR3: TGTGCCAGCAGCCAATTAGGGGGTGGGAATACGCAGTATTTT.

V is TRBV18 and J is TRBJ2-3; D gene uncertain. The germline CDR1 and CDR2 sequences are KGHSH and LQKENI. This CDR3 is built from 12 residues. Trimming cost V 1 base and J 6 bases, with 5 bases left between them. The CDR3 sequence is CASSPLSDTQYF. CDR3 bases: TGTGCCAGCTCACCACTTTCGGATACGCAGTATTTT. Full variable domain (missing parts from reference TRBV18 and TRBJ2-3): NAGVMQNPRHLVRRRGQEARLRCSPMKGHSHVYWYRQLPEEGLKFMVYLQKENIIDESGMPKERFSAEFPKEGPSILRIQQVVRGDSAAYFCASSPLSDTQYFGPGTRLTVL.

The CDR3 protein is CATYSGWGNTEAFF. In DNA form, the CDR3 reads TGTGCCACGTACTCGGGGTGGGGGAACACTGAAGCTTTCTTT. The chain carries TRBV27 and TRBJ1-1; no reliable D call. Germline assignment: CDR1 MNHEY and CDR2 SMNVEV (reference sequence). The CDR3 has 14 residues. The V and J ends lost 10 bases and 1 base respectively, with 16 bases between them.

This clone was recorded only once. The chain employs TRBV4-1 and TRBJ2-3; 16 bases map to TRBD2. The CDR3 consists of 18 residues. Germline V CDR1 and CDR2: MGHRA, YSYEKL. The J segment lost 4 bases and the V segment lost 3 bases, leaving 7 bases of the junction unmatched. The CDR3 region is CASSQGLAGGSWADTQYF. In DNA form, the CDR3 reads TGCGCCAGCAGCCAGGGACTAGCGGGAGGGTCTTGGGCAGATACGCAGTATTTT.

This chain uses TRBV5-8 with TRBJ1-1; possible D gene TRBD1, 5 bases. This CDR3 has 12 amino acids. Germline assignment: CDR1 SGHTS and CDR2 YDEGEE. V lost 5 bases, J lost 7 bases, and 12 bases lay in between. CDR3 coding DNA: TGTGCCAGCAGAGGAATGGGGGATGAAGCTTTCTTT. It is translated as CASRGMGDEAFF.

The gene calls are TRBV6-2 or TRBV6-3 and TRBJ2-7, with 10 bases aligning to TRBD2. Germline CDR1 and CDR2: MNHEY and SVGEGT. The trim removed 0 bases at V and 4 bases at J, leaving 15 bases unmatched. This CDR3 comprises 19 residues. The CDR3 nucleotides read TGTGCCAGCAGTTACTCGAGACTAGCGGGCCCGCAACCAAGTTACGAGCAGTACTTC. Protein sequence: CASSYSRLAGPQPSYEQYF.

This chain connects TRBV19 to TRBJ1-3; D not certain. Germline V gives CDR1 LNHDA, CDR2 SQIVND (reference sequence). V was clipped by 1 base and J by 3 bases, with 7 bases between them. This CDR3 has 14 amino acids. Here the CDR3 reads CASSIVNFGNTIYF. The CDR3 nucleotides read TGTGCCAGTAGTATAGTGAACTTTGGAAACACCATATATTTT.

This clone was recorded only once. The chain joins TRBV30 to TRBJ1-2; D unclear. V was cut by 2 bases and J by 7 bases, with 14 bases left in between. The CDR3 sequence is 13 residues long. Germline assignment: CDR1 GTSNPN and CDR2 SVGIG (reference sequence). The CDR3 loop reads CAWSTGFFGGYTF. The CDR3 coding sequence is TGTGCCTGGAGTACGGGCTTTTTTGGTGGCTACACCTTC.